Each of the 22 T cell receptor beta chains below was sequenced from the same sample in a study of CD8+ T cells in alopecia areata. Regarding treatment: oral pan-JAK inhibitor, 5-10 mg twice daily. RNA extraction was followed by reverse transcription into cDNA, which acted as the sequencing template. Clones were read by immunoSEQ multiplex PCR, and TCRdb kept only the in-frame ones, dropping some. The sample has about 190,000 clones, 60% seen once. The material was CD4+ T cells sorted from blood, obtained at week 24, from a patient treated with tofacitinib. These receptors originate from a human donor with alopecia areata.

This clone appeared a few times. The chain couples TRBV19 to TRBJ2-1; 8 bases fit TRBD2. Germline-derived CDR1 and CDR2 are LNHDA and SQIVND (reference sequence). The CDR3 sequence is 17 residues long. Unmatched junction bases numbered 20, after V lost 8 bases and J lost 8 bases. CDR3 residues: CASQTAGAGDLGDEQFF. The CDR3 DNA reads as TGTGCCAGTCAAACCGCAGGAGCGGGGGACCTAGGGGATGAGCAGTTCTTC.

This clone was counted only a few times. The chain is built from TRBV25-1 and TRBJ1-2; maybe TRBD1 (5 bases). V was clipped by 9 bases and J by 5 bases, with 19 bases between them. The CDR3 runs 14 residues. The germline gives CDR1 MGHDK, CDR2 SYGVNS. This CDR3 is CASWDAAGGYGYTF. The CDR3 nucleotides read TGTGCCAGTTGGGACGCCGCCGGTGGGTATGGCTACACCTTC.

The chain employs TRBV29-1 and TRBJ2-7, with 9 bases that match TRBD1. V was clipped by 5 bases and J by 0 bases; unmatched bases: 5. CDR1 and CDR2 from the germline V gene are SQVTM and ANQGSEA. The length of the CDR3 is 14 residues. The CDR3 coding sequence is TGCAGCGTTCTGCGGGGACAGGGCTCCTACGAGCAGTACTTC. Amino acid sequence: CSVLRGQGSYEQYF.

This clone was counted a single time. The CDR3 spells CASSAGQGETQYF. The CDR3 DNA is TGTGCCAGCAGTGCAGGCCAAGGGGAGACCCAGTACTTC. The rearrangement links TRBV2 to TRBJ2-5; D unresolved. CDR1 SNHLY and CDR2 FYNNEI come from the germline V gene. The CDR3 spans 13 residues. The germline V and J ends were trimmed by 4 bases and 5 bases, with 11 bases remaining between them.

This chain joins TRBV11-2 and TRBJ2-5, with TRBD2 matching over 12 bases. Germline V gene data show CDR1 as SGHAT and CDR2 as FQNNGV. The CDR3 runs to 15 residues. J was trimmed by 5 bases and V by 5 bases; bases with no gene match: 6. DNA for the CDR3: TGTGCCAGCAGCCCCGGGACTAGCGGGCGGGAGACCCAGTACTTC. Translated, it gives CASSPGTSGRETQYF.

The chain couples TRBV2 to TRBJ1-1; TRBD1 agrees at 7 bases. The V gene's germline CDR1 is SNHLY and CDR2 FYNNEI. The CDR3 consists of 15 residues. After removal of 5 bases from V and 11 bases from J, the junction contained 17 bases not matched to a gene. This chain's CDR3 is CASSSTGDGSAVAFF. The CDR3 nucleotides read TGTGCCAGCAGTTCAACAGGGGATGGGTCCGCCGTGGCTTTCTTT.

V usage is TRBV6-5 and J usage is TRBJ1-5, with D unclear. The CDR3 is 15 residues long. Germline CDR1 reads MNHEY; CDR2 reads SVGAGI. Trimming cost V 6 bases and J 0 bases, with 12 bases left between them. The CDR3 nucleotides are TGTGCCAGCAGGTCGACGGGGTCTAGCAATCAGCCCCAGCATTTT. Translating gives CASRSTGSSNQPQHF.

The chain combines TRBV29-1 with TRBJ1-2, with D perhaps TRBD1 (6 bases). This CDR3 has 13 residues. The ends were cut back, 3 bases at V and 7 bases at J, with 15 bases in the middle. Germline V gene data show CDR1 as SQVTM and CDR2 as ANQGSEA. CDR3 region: CSVDFGGKSGYTF. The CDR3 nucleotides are TGCAGCGTTGATTTCGGGGGCAAAAGTGGCTACACCTTC.

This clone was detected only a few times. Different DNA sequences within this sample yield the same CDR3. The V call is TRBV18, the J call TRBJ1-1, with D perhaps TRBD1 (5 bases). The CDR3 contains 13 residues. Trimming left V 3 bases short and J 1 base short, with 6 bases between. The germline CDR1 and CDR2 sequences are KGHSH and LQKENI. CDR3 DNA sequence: TGTGCCAGCTCACCTCAGGGGAACACTGAAGCTTTCTTT. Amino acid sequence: CASSPQGNTEAFF.

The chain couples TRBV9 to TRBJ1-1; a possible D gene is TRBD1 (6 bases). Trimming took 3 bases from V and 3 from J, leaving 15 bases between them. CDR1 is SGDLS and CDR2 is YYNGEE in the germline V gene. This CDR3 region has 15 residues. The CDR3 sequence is CASSALGKGDTEAFF. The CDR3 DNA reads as TGTGCCAGCAGCGCCCTTGGGAAGGGGGACACTGAAGCTTTCTTT.

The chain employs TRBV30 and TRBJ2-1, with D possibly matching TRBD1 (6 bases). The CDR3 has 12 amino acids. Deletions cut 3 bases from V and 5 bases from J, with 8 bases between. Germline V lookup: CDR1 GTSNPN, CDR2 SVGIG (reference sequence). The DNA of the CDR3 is TGTGCCTGGAGCTCAGGGGACAATGAGCAGTTCTTC. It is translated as CAWSSGDNEQFF.

DNA for the CDR3: TGCGCCAGCAGCTTGGCCGCAGAGAACACTGAAGCTTTCTTT. Protein sequence: CASSLAAENTEAFF. This rearrangement joins TRBV5-1 to TRBJ1-1; unclear D gene. The germline V and J ends were trimmed by 0 bases and 1 base, with 7 bases remaining between them. The germline V gene has CDR1 SGHRS and CDR2 YFSETQ. The CDR3 runs 14 residues.

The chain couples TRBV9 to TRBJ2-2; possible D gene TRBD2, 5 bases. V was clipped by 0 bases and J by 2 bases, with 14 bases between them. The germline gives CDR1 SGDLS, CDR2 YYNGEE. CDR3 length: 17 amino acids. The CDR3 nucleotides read TGTGCCAGCAGCGTAGCTACGGTAGGACTTAACACCGGGGAGCTGTTTTTT. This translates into CASSVATVGLNTGELFF. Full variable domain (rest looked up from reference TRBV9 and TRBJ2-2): DSGVTQTPKHLITATGQRVTLRCSPRSGDLSVYWYQQSLDQGLQFLIQYYNGEERAKGNILERFSAQQFPDLHSELNLSSLELGDSALYFCASSVATVGLNTGELFFGEGSRLTVL.

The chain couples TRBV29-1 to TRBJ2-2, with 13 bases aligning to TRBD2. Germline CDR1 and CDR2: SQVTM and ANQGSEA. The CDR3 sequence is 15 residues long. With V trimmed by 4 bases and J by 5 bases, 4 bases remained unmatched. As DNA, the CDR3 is TGCAGCGTTGCCCCACTAGCGGGGGGGACCGGGGAGCTGTTTTTT. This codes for CSVAPLAGGTGELFF.

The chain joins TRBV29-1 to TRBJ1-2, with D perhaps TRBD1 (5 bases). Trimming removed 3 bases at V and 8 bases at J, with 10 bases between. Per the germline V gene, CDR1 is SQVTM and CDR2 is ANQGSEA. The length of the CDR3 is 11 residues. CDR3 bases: TGCAGCGTTGACAGGGTCGGGGGCTACACCTTC. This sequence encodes CSVDRVGGYTF.

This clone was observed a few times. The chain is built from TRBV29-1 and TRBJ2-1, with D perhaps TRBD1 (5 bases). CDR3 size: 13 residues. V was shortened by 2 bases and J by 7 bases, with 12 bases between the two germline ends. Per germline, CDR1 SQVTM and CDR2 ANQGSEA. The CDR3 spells CSVEPTVGNEQFF. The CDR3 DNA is TGCAGCGTTGAACCGACAGTCGGGAATGAGCAGTTCTTC.

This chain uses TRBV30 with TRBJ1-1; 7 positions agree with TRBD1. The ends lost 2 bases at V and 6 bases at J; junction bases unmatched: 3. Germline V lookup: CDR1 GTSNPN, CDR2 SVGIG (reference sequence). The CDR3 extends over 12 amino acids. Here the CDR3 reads CAWSTGVAEAFF. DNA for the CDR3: TGTGCCTGGAGTACAGGGGTTGCTGAAGCTTTCTTT.

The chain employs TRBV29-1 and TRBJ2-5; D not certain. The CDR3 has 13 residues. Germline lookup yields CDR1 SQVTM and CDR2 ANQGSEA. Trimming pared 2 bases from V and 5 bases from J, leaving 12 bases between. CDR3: CSVEFGLGETQYF. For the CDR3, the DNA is TGCAGCGTTGAATTTGGGCTAGGCGAGACCCAGTACTTC.

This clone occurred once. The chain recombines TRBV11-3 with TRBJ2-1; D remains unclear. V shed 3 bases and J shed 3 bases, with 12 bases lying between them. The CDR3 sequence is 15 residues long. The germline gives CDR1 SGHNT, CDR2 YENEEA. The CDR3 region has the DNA TGTGCCAGCAGCTTGGTCCGGCTGGGCTACAATGAGCAGTTCTTC. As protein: CASSLVRLGYNEQFF.

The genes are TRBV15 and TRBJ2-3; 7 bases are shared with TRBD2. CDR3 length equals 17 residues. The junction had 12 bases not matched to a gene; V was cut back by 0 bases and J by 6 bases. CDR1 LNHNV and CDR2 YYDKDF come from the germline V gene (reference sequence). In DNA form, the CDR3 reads TGTGCCACCAGCAGAGATCGGGGAGCGGGGCTACGCGATACGCAGTATTTT. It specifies CATSRDRGAGLRDTQYF.

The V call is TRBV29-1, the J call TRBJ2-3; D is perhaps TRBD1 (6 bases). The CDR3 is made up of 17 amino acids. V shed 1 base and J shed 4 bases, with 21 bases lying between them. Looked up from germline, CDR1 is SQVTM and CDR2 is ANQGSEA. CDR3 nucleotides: TGCAGCGTTGAAGTTCTCCTACAGGGAGATTATCCAGATACGCAGTATTTT. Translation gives CSVEVLLQGDYPDTQYF.

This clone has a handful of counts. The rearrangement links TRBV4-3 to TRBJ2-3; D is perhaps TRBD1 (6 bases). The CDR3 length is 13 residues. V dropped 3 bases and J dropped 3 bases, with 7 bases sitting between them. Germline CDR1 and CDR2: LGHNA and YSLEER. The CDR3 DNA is TGCGCCAGCAGCCAGAGGGGGACAGATACGCAGTATTTT. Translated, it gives CASSQRGTDTQYF.